This T cell receptor (beta chain) originates from a study of response to subunit inactivated influenza vaccine. TCRdb itself ran the RT-PCR reads through MiXCR, one entry per CDR3 protein. The sample holds some 570,000 distinct CDR3 sequences, approximately 10% seen once. This CDR3 has 16 amino acids. Germline trimming cut 0 bases from V and 8 bases from J; bases unmatched to any gene: 6. Germline V gene sequence: CDR1 MNHEY, CDR2 SVGAGI. These same records also appear under a second study, on T cells expressing NK-cell markers. That study adds: It was by 5'RACE template switching with UMIs that TCR beta cDNA was made.

This sequence was found in a man aged 45-65 years who received an inactivated influenza vaccine. This chain links TRBV6-5 with TRBJ2-1, with 11 bases fitting TRBD2. The sample here was PBMCs from blood, taken on the day of vaccination. The CDR3 spells CASSYSIAGGGHEQFF. DNA for the CDR3: TGTGCCAGCAGTTACTCGATAGCGGGAGGGGGTCATGAGCAGTTCTTC.